The rows below give T cell receptor beta chains drawn from one sample of a study of T-cell reconstitution after alpha-beta-depleted transplantation in children. TCRdb re-derived calls from the PCR reads in MiXCR, one entry per CDR3 protein. Counted here are approximately 980,000 distinct CDR3 sequences, roughly 29% occurring once; the ten biggest clones make up about 28%. Specimen: PBMCs, mostly from graft donor cells, collected 360 days after TCRalphabeta/CD19-depleted stem cell transplant. The source of these receptors is a boy less than two years old who had a stem cell transplant for SCID, so the T cells may come from the graft donor. CDR3s include the opening cysteine and the closing phenylalanine or tryptophan. The order of the fields is clone size, D gene, V gene, J gene, CDR3 protein, CDR3 DNA. D genes are given only for firm matches. Size is omitted from some rows. Given values are once, few, many or a class for expanded clones.

>-|TRBD1|TRBV5-6|TRBJ2-7
CAISPGQLCLYEQYF
TGTGCCATCAGCCCGGGACAGCTCTGCCTTTACGAGCAGTACTTC
>few|-|TRBV5-1|TRBJ2-1
CASSLLPGGNEQFF
TGCGCCAGCAGCTTGCTTCCAGGAGGCAATGAGCAGTTCTTC
>-|-|TRBV9|TRBJ2-5
CASGTAPTQETQYF
TGTGCCAGTGGGACTGCCCCGACTCAAGAGACCCAGTACTTC
>few|-|TRBV7-9|TRBJ1-2
CASSLAWGNGYTF
TGTGCCAGCAGCTTAGCCTGGGGGAATGGCTACACCTTC
>many|-|TRBV5-1|TRBJ1-1
CASSLDPGKAFF
TGCGCCAGCAGCTTGGATCCGGGAAAAGCTTTCTTT
>-|TRBD2|TRBV10-3|TRBJ2-7
CAISERGGGDEQYF
TGTGCCATCAGTGAGCGGGGGGGCGGTGACGAGCAGTACTTC
>few|-|TRBV5-1|TRBJ2-3
CASAPDSFADTQYF
TGCGCCAGCGCACCGGACAGCTTCGCAGATACGCAGTATTTT
>-|-|TRBV7-2|TRBJ2-5
CASSRTWDQETQYF
TGTGCCAGCAGCCGTACGTGGGACCAAGAGACCCAGTACTTC
>-|-|TRBV10-1|TRBJ2-3
CASSRDWGDTQYF
TGCGCCAGCAGCAGAGACTGGGGAGATACGCAGTATTTT
>-|-|TRBV20-1|TRBJ2-7
CSAISHGAYEQYF
TGCAGTGCTATATCCCACGGGGCCTACGAGCAGTACTTC
>-|TRBD1|TRBV12-3/TRBV12-4|TRBJ1-6
CASREQGYDLHF
TGTGCCAGCAGAGAACAGGGGTATGACCTCCACTTT
>-|TRBD1|TRBV7-9|TRBJ1-4
CASSPRGRDEKLFF
TGTGCCAGCAGCCCGAGGGGGCGCGATGAAAAACTGTTTTTT
>few|-|TRBV20-1|TRBJ2-3
CSARVDTDTQYF
TGCAGTGCTAGAGTCGACACAGATACGCAGTATTTT
>-|-|TRBV5-1|TRBJ1-1
CASSLTAGVVNTEAFF
TGCGCCAGCAGCCTGACCGCAGGGGTGGTGAACACTGAAGCTTTCTTT
>-|-|TRBV11-2|TRBJ2-1
CASSLTGGQNLVNEQFF
TGTGCCAGCAGCTTAACGGGGGGACAGAATTTGGTCAATGAGCAGTTCTTC
>few|-|TRBV29-1|TRBJ2-5
CSVVRVLAETQYF
TGCAGCGTTGTGAGGGTGTTAGCGGAGACCCAGTACTTC
>-|TRBD2|TRBV9|TRBJ2-1
CASSVGWTSGGYNEQFF
TGTGCCAGCAGCGTAGGGTGGACTAGCGGGGGATACAATGAGCAGTTCTTC
>few|-|TRBV28|TRBJ2-7
CASSFPGMGLNEQYF
TGTGCCAGCAGTTTCCCCGGGATGGGGTTAAACGAGCAGTACTTC
>-|-|TRBV7-3|TRBJ2-7
CASSPNGANEQYF
TGTGCCAGCAGCCCAAACGGGGCGAACGAGCAGTACTTC
>-|-|TRBV6-2/TRBV6-3|TRBJ1-2
CASSYTGVLGYGYTF
TGTGCCAGCAGTTACACCGGCGTTCTAGGCTATGGCTACACCTTC
>-|-|TRBV5-1|TRBJ1-2
CASSLDRTGTNDGYTF
TGCGCCAGCAGCTTGGACCGCACCGGGACAAATGATGGCTACACCTTC
>many|-|TRBV5-5|TRBJ2-3
CASSLGGLGTDTQYF
TGTGCCAGCAGCTTGGGGGGCCTCGGCACAGATACGCAGTATTTT
>few|-|TRBV5-1|TRBJ1-2
CASSLGQGKDGYTF
TGCGCCAGCAGCTTAGGCCAGGGGAAGGATGGCTACACCTTC
>-|-|TRBV6-5|TRBJ2-3
CASSYSLKDTQYF
TGTGCCAGCAGTTACTCTCTTAAAGATACGCAGTATTTT
>-|-|TRBV12-3/TRBV12-4|TRBJ1-1
CASGLRGMGTEAFF
TGTGCCAGCGGACTGAGGGGAATGGGCACTGAAGCTTTCTTT
>-|-|TRBV6-1|TRBJ1-2
CASSIFGGPGGYTF
TGTGCCAGCAGTATCTTTGGGGGGCCTGGGGGCTACACCTTC
>-|TRBD1|TRBV2|TRBJ1-2
CASSEDRGPNHGYTF
TGTGCCAGCAGTGAGGACAGGGGGCCCAATCATGGCTACACCTTC
>-|TRBD2|TRBV7-9|TRBJ2-3
CASSKGTSGGNTDTQYF
TGTGCCAGCAGCAAAGGGACTAGCGGGGGAAACACAGATACGCAGTATTTT